This T cell receptor (beta chain) originates from a study of OX40 agonist ivuxolimab in advanced cancers. The study, taken as a whole, reports: At 0.1 to 3.0 mg/kg, CD4+ and CD8+ blood T cells expanded clonally by week 6. Expanded peripheral T cell antigen specificity was not determined.

The germline gives CDR1 MDHEN, CDR2 SYDVKM. This CDR3 has 17 amino acids. V gave up 5 bases and J gave up 6 bases, with 24 bases separating them. Systemic immunosuppression or a history of autoimmune disease excluded patients. The study sampled blood at baseline, cycle 4 day 1, and cycle 7 day 1. About this clone itself: As yet, its antigen is unknown.

Clones were read by immunoSEQ multiplex PCR, and TCRdb kept only the in-frame ones, dropping some. Among 13,000 to 15,000 clones listed, under 85% were seen once. This TCR derives from an adult with an advanced solid tumor such as melanoma, head and neck, liver or kidney cancer. The chain employs TRBV28 and TRBJ2-3, with D maybe TRBD1 (10 bases). Sequencing used CD4+ or CD8+ T cells sorted from blood, obtained in a trial of the OX40 agonist ivuxolimab. Here the CDR3 reads CASSQRTGGLASDTQYF. The CDR3 DNA follows: TGTGCCAGCAGTCAACGGACAGGGGGACTAGCATCGGATACGCAGTATTTT.